The TCR beta chain under discussion was sequenced for a study of shared clonotypes between healthy human individuals. Study results and limitations: Rarefaction demonstrated incomplete sorted-subset sequencing despite large depth. Blood alone was sampled, and tissue repertoires likely differ. Naive subsets generally exceeded memory subsets in estimated richness.

For every subset, genomic DNA was evenly distributed across several immunoSEQ plates. Profiling relied on immunoSEQ multiplex PCR, and the TCRdb table lists in-frame clones only, not all of them. This sample has about 690,000 clones, with around 91% found just once. As for this clone: Its antigen is as yet unknown.

The ends lost 6 bases at V and 6 bases at J; junction bases unmatched: 6. CDR3 length: 14 residues. From germline, CDR1 is MNHNS and CDR2 SASEGT. The V and J genes are TRBV6-1 and TRBJ1-3; TRBD1 aligns across 9 bases. This sequence was found in a man aged 18 to 30 in good health. Some clones in this sample may be carry-over from other donors' samples. Sequenced: memory CD8+ T cells from PBMCs. Subset noted: CD45RO+ cells pooled with CCR7-negative TemRA cells. CDR3 residues: CASRRRTGENTIYF. The CDR3 DNA is TGTGCCAGCAGGAGGCGGACAGGGGAAAACACCATATATTTT.